This T cell receptor beta chain originates from a study of cytomegalovirus exposure and HLA in healthy donors. The study's findings and limits: Excluded: some indistinguishable V segments such as TRBV6-2 and TRBV6-3. The authors enumerated over 150 TCR beta chains as linked to cytomegalovirus. As a later analysis showed, a missense DCLRE1C variant was linked to trimming of TCR beta V- and J-genes.

Germline CDR1 and CDR2: WNHNN and SYGVQD (reference sequence). Trimming left V 4 bases short and J 0 bases short, with 15 bases between. The CDR3 covers 17 residues. On this clone: As yet, its antigen is unknown.

The PCR was carried out with 60 Vbeta primers and 13 Jbeta primers. Sequencing was performed with immunoSEQ multiplex PCR; in TCRdb, only in-frame clones are kept and a portion is missing. The repertoire includes over 80,000 clones, 81% of them detected once, and roughly 5.1% sits in the top ten. The sequencing input was PBMCs. The sequence was obtained from a man aged 35-49 years in good health and CMV-seropositive. The chain recombines TRBV10-1 with TRBJ2-2, with D possibly being TRBD2 (5 bases). CDR3 DNA: TGCGCCAGCAGTGGAACTAGGTTATACGCGAACACCGGGGAGCTGTTTTTT. Translating gives CASSGTRLYANTGELFF.